The entry below describes one T cell receptor beta chain. Its target is unknown. These data come from a study of cytomegalovirus exposure and HLA in healthy donors. Whole-study results and caveats: Most TCR sequences were seen very rarely across donors, but some public TCRs occurred in many.

PCR employed 60 Vbeta and 13 Jbeta primers. Measured with immunoSEQ multiplex PCR; TCRdb has only the in-frame clones, and not every one. This sample has roughly 120,000 clones, with under 80% found just once. The V gene lost 5 bases and the J gene lost 11 bases, with 10 bases spanning the gap. This CDR3 region has 11 residues. Germline CDR1 and CDR2: MDHEN and SYDVKM. Input material: PBMCs. This TCR derives from a man in his 60s in good health and CMV-seropositive. V usage is TRBV28 and J usage is TRBJ2-4; D gene ambiguous. The CDR3 sequence: CASSTRLVQYF. CDR3 sequence (DNA): TGTGCCAGCAGTACCCGATTAGTTCAGTACTTC. Complete variable domain (other parts from reference TRBV28 and TRBJ2-4): DVKVTQSSRYLVKRTGEKVFLECVQDMDHENMFWYRQDPGLGLRLIYFSYDVKMKEKGDIPEGYSVSREKKERFSLILESASTNQTSMYLCASSTRLVQYFGAGTRLSVL.